The entry below gives a single T cell receptor beta chain sequence along with its context. The antigen this receptor binds is unknown. One junction end does not reproduce the germline sequence, and a read error may be involved. The entry originates in a study of blood T cells in healthy people across ages (dated by TCRdb to between 2015 and 2017). At the level of the whole study: In model experiments, roughly one uniquely barcoded TCR beta cDNA molecule per two T cells was captured by template switching. Donors were grouped into four age groups: young (average about 15 years), middle-aged (roughly 40), aged (roughly 67) and long-lived (less than 85). Using deep sequencing normalized with unique cDNA molecular identifiers, the study measured how TCR beta repertoire diversity changes with age. Using the same blood draw, the study looked at two additional independent replicas of 1 million unique cDNA reads for two donors, one aged 18 to 29 and the other aged 80 or older. To avoid experimental bias, donors of different ages were spread randomly across the sequencing lanes.

The CDR3 spans 13 residues, from the cysteine through the phenylalanine. Only the CDR3 portion is preserved as DNA: 39 bases, with reading frame beginning at the first base. Donors were around 37 systemically healthy Caucasian individuals from Russia aged 6 to 90 years. Each donor gave roughly 11 milliliters of peripheral blood, drawn into EDTA-treated Vacutainer tubes. Ficoll-Paque density-gradient centrifugation was used to isolate PBMCs, with at least 6.5 million per sample. Total RNA, at least 5 micrograms per sample, was extracted from PBMCs with Trizol reagent. Naive CD45RAhigh/CD27high T cell percentages were measured by flow cytometry on a PBMC aliquot from every donor. Receptors were amplified or captured by 5' RACE. Sequenced using an Illumina HiSeq 2500. A second PCR of roughly 7 to 12 cycles was performed with a sample-barcoded 5' primer and a J-beta primer mix. A unique molecular identifier was introduced onto each TCR beta cDNA molecule by a template-switch 5' adaptor carrying 12 random nucleotides. At least 2.5 million CDR3-containing paired-end reads were obtained from each sample. First-strand cDNA synthesis was performed from all RNA using the Mint cDNA synthesis kit, with priming by a TRBC-specific oligonucleotide. All cDNA was treated with uracil-DNA glycosylase and then went through a first 18-cycle PCR with the universal primers M1SS and BC2_uni_R. Per the source publication's procedure: Each sample was normalized by randomly selecting 1 million high-quality reads, each carrying a distinct molecular identifier. Instead of being binned into consensus sequences, reads with shared molecular identifiers were discarded. MiTCR, with a Q25 quality threshold and the strictest error-elimination algorithm, was used for CDR3 identification, clonotype clustering and error correction. A nonparametric unseen species model with Euler transformation was used to estimate lower-bound total TCR beta diversity. TCRdb trimmed public reads at Q25 via fastp, called clones via MiXCR and kept in-frame beta chains. Identical CDR3 proteins give one entry, which carries the most common genes and DNA. It is TCRdb's table, rather than the study itself, that gives the V and J calls and clone size. This sample holds some 900,000 distinct CDR3 sequences; more than 25% were observed only once. The ten largest clones add up to about 18% of the sample.

Overall results and qualifications from the work: The CMV infection status of donors was not known, potentially confounding age-related changes in expanded clonotypes. Total diversity estimates from one million sequenced T cells were considered lower bounds and underestimates. Observed TCR beta diversity per million T cells fell roughly linearly with age, and a significant reduction was already apparent by age roughly 40. Compared with the aged group, more naive CD4+ T cells, fewer expanded clones and increased TCR diversity were shown by the long-lived group, suggesting age selection. The percentage of naive T cells measured by flow cytometry correlated strongly with observed TCR beta diversity. Because profiling used bulk unsorted PBMCs, naive and antigen-experienced compartments could not be compared conclusively.

The rearranged chain carries TRBV12-3 or TRBV12-4 and TRBJ1-2; confidence is insufficient to name the D gene. The receptor was derived from an elderly woman in good health. The sequenced sample was blood. The DNA sequence is as follows: TGTGCCGGCAGTTTAATGCCCGTCTACGGCTACACCTTC. It codes for CAGSLMPVYGYTF.